This T cell receptor beta chain was sequenced for a study of shared clonotypes between healthy human individuals. Overall study results and limits: Larger estimated richness was generally seen in naive subsets than in memory subsets.

There are 14 residues in the CDR3. V dropped 3 bases and J dropped 2 bases, with 11 bases sitting between them. Germline V lookup: CDR1 MDHEN, CDR2 SYDVKM. Notes on this clone: What it binds is not known.

Deep-level running was used for the assay. TCRdb's copy holds only in-frame clones and misses some; the assay was immunoSEQ multiplex PCR. The profile covers 2 million to 2.5 million clones, with approximately 94% appearing a single time and 0.9% to 1.4% taken by the ten largest. Cells designated naive CD8 were CD45RO-negative and were positively selected for CCR7, with terminally differentiated effector memory CD45RA+ cells excluded. Donors comprised healthy HIV-negative adults lacking recent acute infections or vaccinations. The clonotype originates from a man aged 18 to 30 in good health. This sequence joins TRBV28 and TRBJ2-7; D remains ambiguous. The sequenced sample consisted of naive CD8+ T cells sorted from blood. The chain's CDR3 is CASSFRVQPYEQYF. DNA for the CDR3: TGTGCCAGCAGTTTTAGGGTACAACCCTACGAGCAGTACTTC. The full variable domain, in which reference TRBV28 and TRBJ2-7 provide the parts outside the CDR3, is DVKVTQSSRYLVKRTGEKVFLECVQDMDHENMFWYRQDPGLGLRLIYFSYDVKMKEKGDIPEGYSVSREKKERFSLILESASTNQTSMYLCASSFRVQPYEQYFGPGTRLTVT.